This T cell receptor beta chain appears in the sequencing data of a study of cytomegalovirus exposure and HLA in healthy donors (dated by TCRdb to 2016 to 2017). Some background on the complete study: An earlier analysis of roughly 500 of the donors reported approximately 270 Gb of sequence data and about 100 million unique TCR beta sequences from about 200 million T cells. Roughly 300 gigabases of sequencing data and around 85 million unique TCR sequences made up an early release that covered 640 HLA-typed donors. Of the approximately 400 genotyped donors, about 80% fell in the genetic ancestry cluster associated with self-reported Caucasian donors. The aim of the study was to test whether cataloging public T cell receptors could identify signatures of past pathogen exposure. Using immunosequencing, the study profiled T cell repertoires from about 650 subjects and related those repertoires to cytomegalovirus serostatus. A separate validation cohort of 100 to 150 different subjects was used in addition to the 666-subject first cohort. The study combined high-throughput TCR immunosequencing, statistical association of individual TCRs with disease status, and machine learning to predict cytomegalovirus infection status. In a later analysis, previously published TCR beta repertoires from 666 donors were re-analyzed and high-resolution HLA genotyping was added so that TCR occurrence patterns could be studied. The later analysis used no new phenotypic data to find candidate immune exposures, relying instead on TCR beta sequences and their occurrence across donors. An earlier analysis of approximately 580 of the donors used high-throughput TCR beta sequencing to judge whether each TCR beta V gene segment behaved as functional or pseudogenic. Alongside the repertoire data, information on donor age, sex, ethnicity and CMV serostatus was compiled. Genome-wide SNP genotypes for about 65% of the 666 donors were used in a later genetic analysis, which treated that subset as a discovery cohort. Every repertoire in the discovery cohort had been generated on one and the same sequencing platform. Class I and class II HLA loci were covered by the typing at four-digit resolution. Typing coverage varied by locus: roughly 629-640 donors for A, B, C, DRB1 and DQB1; around 560 for DQA1; more than 600 for DPA1; roughly 450 for DPB1. Several DR-DQ haplotypes were handled as single units for association and clustering because linkage in the cohort was strong. Among around 400 genotyped donors of the cohort, an average of approximately 230,000 unique TCR beta nucleotide sequences were sequenced per donor, roughly a sixth of them non-productive.

The CDR3 holds 12 amino acids from the cysteine to the phenylalanine. The only DNA kept is the CDR3, 36 bases in frame from the first base. The CDR1 and CDR2 encoded by the germline V gene are SQVTM and ANQGSEA. Germline trimming amounts to 4 bases on V and 4 bases on J, with 3 as the count of junction bases outside the gene matches. Only a few counts were recorded for this clone. Its binding antigen is unknown. Base-call qualities are not available, and no considerably larger clone is one nucleotide away. Library preparation used the immunoSEQ multiplex PCR assay. For the multiplex PCR, a mixture combining 60 forward primers for TCR Vbeta segments and 13 reverse primers for TCR Jbeta segments was used. A multiplex PCR assay on genomic DNA amplified the CDR3 region of rearranged TCR beta genes. On the Illumina HiSeq System, the amplified TCR beta libraries were sequenced as 87-base-pair reads. In the authors' own workflow: In a later analysis, 70 million to 95 million unique TCR beta chains were counted across the roughly 670 repertoires, and approximately 9.9 million of these chains were shared by at least two donors. A nearest-neighbor algorithm error-corrected the raw reads and collapsed the reads into unique sequences, merging closely related sequences to remove PCR and sequencing errors. Alignment of CDR3 sequences to IMGT reference sequences was used to assign V, D and J gene segments. Each retained sequence needed at least a six-nucleotide match to both a V gene segment and a J gene segment. A rearrangement counted as productive if the CDR3 had no stop codons and remained in frame with V and J, and every other rearrangement counted as non-productive. Following IMGT convention, CDR3 was defined as the stretch from the second conserved V-encoded cysteine to the conserved J-encoded phenylalanine. In an earlier analysis of roughly 610 of the donors, sequences lacking an unambiguous match to a single V gene segment were excluded. An earlier analysis of 587 of the donors classified V segments as functional when productive rearrangements were above 56.7% and as segregating when the standard deviation between donors was above 5%. To diagnose cytomegalovirus status from the catalog of TCR beta chain sequences, a statistical classification framework was built. In a later analysis, TCR nucleotide sequences were compared against IMGT/GENE-DB human TR gene sequences so that V and J genes could be assigned. In a later analysis, CDR3 sequences and most-parsimonious VDJ recombination scenarios were assigned using the TCRdist pipeline. In a later analysis, each TCR beta chain was defined by its CDR3 amino acid sequence together with its V-gene family, and reads lacking a unique V-gene family were excluded. A later analysis removed several hundred highly shared, low-generation-probability nucleotide sequences to deal with suspected cross-contamination and a sequencing artifact. A later analysis calculated a clonal expansion index for each public chain from normalized within-repertoire ranks of inferred template counts. In a later analysis, generation probabilities were computed using a VDJ recombination model fitted to out-of-frame rearrangements, and the results were checked against IGoR. Hypergeometric tests were used in a later analysis to score TCR-TCR, TCR-HLA and TCR-CMV co-occurrence, with a repertoire-size bias correction applied to the TCR pairs. In a later analysis, false discovery rates were estimated by permuting HLA or CMV assignments 20 times. In a later analysis, co-occurring TCRs were grouped using DBSCAN, with TCRdist sequence similarity added in when clustering inside HLA-allele-positive subsets. Repertoires with fewer than 30,000 or more than 120,000 public chains, plus five repertoires with anomalous nucleotide sharing, were excluded from co-occurrence clustering. This is the immuneACCESS table as TCRdb keeps it, with only in-frame sequences that have V and J called. A part of the clones is gone; compared with another copy, unresolved V genes explain less than half, and the rest is unexplained. V and J calls and clone size are those listed in that table; D and trimming were worked out from the DNA. The sample has approximately 110,000 clones on record, about two thirds of them singletons. The ten most abundant clones make up roughly 5.3% of the sample.

The cohort was made up of several hundred healthy bone marrow donors. At the time of sampling, all cohort members were nominally healthy, though unrecorded immune exposures were likely present. The donor tested CMV seropositive, placing the donor among the 289 seropositive members of the cohort. A peripheral blood sample was collected from each donor, and TCR beta sequencing was performed on peripheral blood mononuclear cells. The Qiagen DNeasy Blood Extraction Kit was used to extract genomic DNA from the blood cell samples. Study-wide conclusions, independent of this receptor: According to a later genetic analysis, donors in an Asian-associated ancestry cluster had fewer N-insertions in productive TCRs than the approximately 610-donor mean. A further reported finding was that TCR beta sequences accurately predicted the HLA-A and HLA-B alleles for most subjects in the first cohort. The authors suggested that the approach could potentially be generalized to other disease states and immunological phenotypes. Some IMGT-functional V segments, including TRBV6-2 and TRBV6-3, could not be told apart with the 87-base-pair reads, so those segments were excluded. A few of the identified cytomegalovirus-associated TCR beta chains were confirmed in vitro to be specific for cytomegalovirus antigens. Specific HLA alleles were associated with 15,000 to 20,000 TCR beta sequences at a false discovery rate of 0.05 in a later analysis. Most TCR sequences were observed very rarely across donors, whereas some public TCRs were present in many individuals. The classifier was reported to diagnose cytomegalovirus status with high specificity and sensitivity in both the original cohort and the validation cohort. Broadly in line with IMGT annotations, most TCR beta V segments showed up in productive rearrangements about 90% or about 30% of the time in an earlier analysis of a few hundred of the donors. The only immune exposure information available for the cohort was CMV serostatus. Linkage disequilibrium might explain the correlated functional status among segregating V segments, but an unknown experimental factor could not be ruled out. Only TCR beta chains were sequenced in this cohort, and the absence of alpha or paired-chain data limited detectable features. A cluster of highly shared sequence variants was judged likely to represent a technical artifact of the sequencing pipeline. The study gave a list of 150 to 200 TCR beta chains associated with cytomegalovirus. A later genetic analysis associated a missense DCLRE1C variant with V-gene and J-gene trimming of TCR beta chains, and an independent cohort replicated the association. Because HLA typing was unavailable for some donors at each locus, only the typed subset was used in association tests. In a later analysis, TCR association rates were found to vary across HLA loci, with the most associated TCRs seen for DRB1 alleles and the fewest for HLA-C alleles. In a later analysis, several top co-occurrence clusters were reported to appear linked to parvovirus B19, influenza, CMV and Epstein-Barr virus. In a later analysis, HLA-associated TCR beta chains showed more clonal expansion and lower generation probabilities than non-associated chains that were equally common. In a later analysis, most CMV-associated TCR beta chains were found to appear HLA-restricted, with HLA associations seemingly driven largely by CMV exposure. Presence/absence analyses assumed roughly uniform sequencing depth across donors, an assumption that may not hold. About 17 rarely observed V segments, including chromosome 9 orphons, were excluded from the earlier analysis of about 610 of the donors because counts were too low. When HLA alleles, especially DR and DQ, strongly co-occurred, TCR associations were difficult to assign to individual alleles.

The source material was PBMCs. This TCR came from a woman in her 70s in good health and CMV-seropositive. The sequence joins TRBV29-1 to TRBJ2-5, with 7 central nucleotides matching TRBD1. The sequence in DNA is TGCAGCGTTGGAACAGGGGTAGAGACCCAGTACTTC. Its protein is CSVGTGVETQYF.